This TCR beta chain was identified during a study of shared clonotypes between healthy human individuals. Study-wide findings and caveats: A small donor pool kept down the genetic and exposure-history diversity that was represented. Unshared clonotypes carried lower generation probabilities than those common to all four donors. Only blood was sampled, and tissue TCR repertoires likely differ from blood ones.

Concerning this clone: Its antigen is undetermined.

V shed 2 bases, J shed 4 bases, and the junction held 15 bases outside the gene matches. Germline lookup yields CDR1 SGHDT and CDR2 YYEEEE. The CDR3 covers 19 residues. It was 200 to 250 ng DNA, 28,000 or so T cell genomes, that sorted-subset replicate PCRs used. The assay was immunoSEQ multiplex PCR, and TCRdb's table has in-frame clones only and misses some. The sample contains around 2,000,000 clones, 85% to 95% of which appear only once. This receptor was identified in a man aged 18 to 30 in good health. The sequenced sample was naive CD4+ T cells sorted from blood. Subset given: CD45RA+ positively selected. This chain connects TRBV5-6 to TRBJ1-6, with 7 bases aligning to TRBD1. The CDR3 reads CASSLMGTALLTYNSPLHF. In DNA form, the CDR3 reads TGTGCCAGCAGCTTAATGGGGACAGCCCTGCTTACTTATAATTCACCCCTCCACTTT. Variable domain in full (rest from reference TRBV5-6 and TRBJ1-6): DAGVTQSPTHLIKTRGQQVTLRCSPKSGHDTVSWYQQALGQGPQFIFQYYEEEERQRGNFPDRFSGHQFPNYSSELNVNALLLGDSALYLCASSLMGTALLTYNSPLHFGNGTRLTVT.